Reported below is one TCR beta chain. Its antigen remains unidentified. Some clones are missing from TCRdb's copy, which holds only in-frame ones; the method was immunoSEQ multiplex PCR. This table holds some 110,000 clones, 85% to 95% found once. The data stem from a study of graft-versus-host responses after intestinal transplantation. Study in general: Recipients received multivisceral, liver-intestinal, or isolated intestinal transplants. Induction with anti-thymocyte globulin, then tacrolimus and steroids for roughly 3 years, was given to all recipients.

Broader study findings: In patients with graft-donor T cell macrochimerism, allograft graft-versus-host to host-versus-graft clonal ratios were high.

V was clipped by 4 bases and J by 2 bases, with 11 bases between them. Germline CDR1 SNHLY, CDR2 FYNNEI. The CDR3 spans 14 residues. V usage is TRBV2 and J usage is TRBJ1-2, with D maybe TRBD1 (5 bases). The starting material was unstimulated CD8+ T cells sorted from spleen or lymph node cells, obtained before transplant. This receptor was obtained from a human donor who was the organ donor for an intestinal transplant. Here the CDR3 reads CASSVGPNNYGYTF. As DNA, the CDR3 is TGTGCCAGCAGTGTGGGACCAAACAACTATGGCTACACCTTC.